This is a list of T cell receptor beta chains from one sample in a study of cytomegalovirus exposure and HLA in healthy donors. Here immunoSEQ multiplex PCR was the method, and the copy in TCRdb shows in-frame clones only, minus some. The sample records approximately 180,000 clones, 80% to 90% being singletons. Sequenced sample: PBMCs. Every receptor here comes from a woman aged 25 to 39 in good health and CMV-seronegative. Each CDR3 is given with its conserved first and last residue. The D gene is left open where the match is weak. Size tells how often a clone was seen (once, few, many) or the class of an expanded clone, and some rows leave it out.

V gene	clone size	D gene	J gene	CDR3 DNA	CDR3 protein
TRBV9	-	-	TRBJ2-7	TGTGCCAGCAGCGTAGGTTCGGTCTCCTACGAGCAGTACTTC	CASSVGSVSYEQYF
TRBV6-1	-	TRBD2	TRBJ2-1	TGTGCCAGCAGTACGGGCGGGGGGGTGAACAATGAGCAGTTCTTC	CASSTGGGVNNEQFF
TRBV6-5	-	-	TRBJ2-1	TGTGCCAGCAGGAGAGACATCTACAATGAGCAGTTCTTC	CASRRDIYNEQFF
TRBV19	once	TRBD1	TRBJ1-2	TGTGCCAGTACCATTGGACAGGGTCCTTATGGCTACACCTTC	CASTIGQGPYGYTF
TRBV6-1	-	-	TRBJ2-3	TGTGCCAGCAGCGAAAATGGGATCCGGGGCGGGAATACGCAGTATTTT	CASSENGIRGGNTQYF
TRBV12-5	-	-	TRBJ1-5	TGTGCTAGTGGTTTGGTAGGAGGGATTGGCAATCAGCCCCAGCATTTT	CASGLVGGIGNQPQHF
TRBV2	-	-	TRBJ1-6	TGTGCCAGCAGTGGTACAATGAATAATTCACCCCTCCACTTT	CASSGTMNNSPLHF
TRBV13	-	TRBD2	TRBJ2-1	TGTGCCAGCAGCTTAGGGGGGACTAGCGGGTGGGAGCAGTTCTTC	CASSLGGTSGWEQFF
TRBV19	once	-	TRBJ1-1	TGTGCCAGTAGAGGAGGGAACGCTGAAGCTTTCTTT	CASRGGNAEAFF
TRBV4-1	-	TRBD2	TRBJ2-7	TGCGCCAGCAGCCAAGATCCGGGGGGGTCCTACGAGCAGTACTTC	CASSQDPGGSYEQYF
TRBV18	-	-	TRBJ1-2	TGTGCCAGCTCACTTCGGGACGCGGGGGCAAATGGCTACACCTTC	CASSLRDAGANGYTF
TRBV4-1	few	TRBD2	TRBJ2-7	TGCGCCAGCAGCCGTGGTGGGAGGGCGGGGGACTCCTACGAGCAGTACTTC	CASSRGGRAGDSYEQYF
TRBV4-1	-	-	TRBJ1-2	TGCGCCAGCAGCCAAGTGGGGGGATGGGGACCCTATGGCTACACCTTC	CASSQVGGWGPYGYTF
TRBV5-8	-	-	TRBJ1-1	TGTGCCAGCAGCTTGGACAGGGAACTCAAACCTTTCTTT	CASSLDRELKPFF
TRBV5-1	-	TRBD2	TRBJ2-3	TGCGCCAGCAGTTTGGGGACTAGCGGTAGCACAGATACGCAGTATTTT	CASSLGTSGSTDTQYF
TRBV18	-	TRBD1	TRBJ1-1	TGTGCCAGCTCACAGGGACAGGATAACACTGAAGCTTTCTTT	CASSQGQDNTEAFF
TRBV29-1	-	-	TRBJ2-1	TGCAGCACCGACACGGCAGCAAACAATGAGCAGTTCTTC	CSTDTAANNEQFF
TRBV4-3	-	-	TRBJ1-6	TGCGCCAGCAGCCAAGGGACGGGAATTAATTCACCCCTCCACTTT	CASSQGTGINSPLHF
TRBV14	-	-	TRBJ1-3	TGTGCCAGCAGTCCCCGACTCGGAAAACAACCGAGAAACACCATATATTTT	CASSPRLGKQPRNTIYF
TRBV2	-	TRBD1	TRBJ1-2	TGTGCCAGCAGTGAACTGGGACAGGGAGGCTATGGCTACACCTTC	CASSELGQGGYGYTF
TRBV5-4	-	-	TRBJ2-5	TGTGCCAGCAGTTTGGCAATCAGGGAAATCCAGTACTTC	CASSLAIREIQYF
TRBV30	once	-	TRBJ2-1	TGTGCCTGGAGTTTGGGTGCTAGTCCATACAATGAGCAGTTCTTC	CAWSLGASPYNEQFF
TRBV7-9	-	-	TRBJ1-4	TGTGCCAGCAGTCCCTTCGTTGAAAAACTGTTTTTT	CASSPFVEKLFF
TRBV5-8	-	-	TRBJ2-2	TGTGCCAGCAGCTTGCCCACGGCCGGGGAGCTGTTTTTT	CASSLPTAGELFF
TRBV4-1	-	-	TRBJ2-2	TGCGCCAGCAGCAGCCGGGGAGGGGGGGCCACCGGGGAGCTGTTTTTT	CASSSRGGGATGELFF
TRBV27	-	-	TRBJ2-5	TGTGCCAGCAGCCATATTCGGGACACAGGAGACGGGACCCAGTACTTC	CASSHIRDTGDGTQYF
TRBV5-1	once	-	TRBJ1-4	TGCGCCAGCAGCTTGGAATTGGGGCCTCGTGAAAAACTGTTTTTT	CASSLELGPREKLFF
TRBV30	-	-	TRBJ1-5	TGTGCCTGGAGTGTAGGGGTAGGGGTTAGCAATCAGCCCCAGCATTTT	CAWSVGVGVSNQPQHF
TRBV5-1	-	-	TRBJ1-1	TGCGCCAGCCAACCGGGACACCAAAACACTGAAGCTTTCTTT	CASQPGHQNTEAFF
TRBV4-1	once	TRBD2	TRBJ2-1	TGCGCCAGCAGCCACCCTAGCGGGGGGGCCTCCCACAATGAGCAGTTCTTC	CASSHPSGGASHNEQFF
TRBV29-1	-	TRBD2	TRBJ2-3	TGCAGCGTGCGGACTAGCGGGCTCCCAGGGGATACGCAGTATTTT	CSVRTSGLPGDTQYF
TRBV25-1	-	-	TRBJ1-1	TGTGCCAGCACCTGGGCGGGGAAAAACACTGAAGCTTTCTTT	CASTWAGKNTEAFF
TRBV29-1	-	-	TRBJ2-1	TGCAGCGTTGCAGGACGGGGGAAGTACAATGAGCAGTTCTTC	CSVAGRGKYNEQFF
TRBV7-8	-	TRBD2	TRBJ2-3	TGTGCCAGCAGCTCGAAGGACGGGGGGGTGGCAGATACGCAGTATTTT	CASSSKDGGVADTQYF
TRBV29-1	-	TRBD1	TRBJ2-1	TGCAGCGTTGAAGCGTCAGGGGGTTTTCTCTACAATGAGCAGTTCTTC	CSVEASGGFLYNEQFF
TRBV6-1	-	-	TRBJ1-1	TGTGCCAGCAGGCGTCAGGGGCACCAGAACACTGAAGCTTTCTTT	CASRRQGHQNTEAFF
TRBV5-1	-	-	TRBJ1-2	TGCGCCAGCAGCTCGACGGGACATGATGGCTACACCTTC	CASSSTGHDGYTF
TRBV7-9	-	TRBD1	TRBJ1-1	TGTGCCAGCAGCTCAGGTCAGGGGGTAGGCACTGAAGCTTTCTTT	CASSSGQGVGTEAFF
TRBV27	-	-	TRBJ2-7	TGTGCCAGCAGGCAGACAGACTCCTACGAGCAGTACTTC	CASRQTDSYEQYF
TRBV5-1	-	TRBD1	TRBJ2-5	TGCGCCAGCAGCCGTGGGACAGGGGGGCAGGAAGAGACCCAGTACTTC	CASSRGTGGQEETQYF
TRBV21-1	-	-	TRBJ1-2	TGTGCCAGCAGCCCGCCCCGGACAGAGTATGGCTACACCTTC	CASSPPRTEYGYTF
TRBV9	-	TRBD1	TRBJ1-1	TGTGCCAGCAGCGTCACATCGACAGGGGCGGCTGAAGCTTTCTTT	CASSVTSTGAAEAFF
TRBV5-6	-	-	TRBJ1-2	TGTGCCAGCAGCTACCAGGAATCTAACTATGGCTACACCTTC	CASSYQESNYGYTF
TRBV5-1	once	-	TRBJ1-2	TGCGCCAGCAGCTTAAGATCGGACAGAGACTATGGCTACACCTTC	CASSLRSDRDYGYTF
TRBV6-1	-	TRBD1	TRBJ2-2	TGTGCCAGCAGTGATGGCAGGGGGCTCCTTGATGGGTTGTTTTTT	CASSDGRGLLDGLFF
TRBV25-1	few	-	TRBJ2-5	TGTGCCAGCAGTGATTGGGGGGGCCTCGCCCAAGAGACCCAGTACTTC	CASSDWGGLAQETQYF
TRBV11-2	once	-	TRBJ1-1	TGTGCCAGCAGCTTAGCTGGACAGACCATGAACACTGAAGCTTTCTTT	CASSLAGQTMNTEAFF
TRBV7-6	-	-	TRBJ2-5	TGTGCCAGCAGCCCCTACGGTCAAGAGACCCAGTACTTC	CASSPYGQETQYF
TRBV14	-	-	TRBJ1-1	TGTGCCAGCAGTATTCACACAGAGAACGCTGAAGCTTTCTTT	CASSIHTENAEAFF
TRBV30	-	TRBD2	TRBJ2-3	TGTGCCTGGATAAAAGCGGGGGGGACAGATACGCAGTATTTT	CAWIKAGGTDTQYF
TRBV30	-	-	TRBJ2-2	TGTGCCTGGAGTGTGGGCAACACCGGGGAGCTGTTTTTT	CAWSVGNTGELFF
TRBV5-4	-	TRBD2	TRBJ2-5	TGTGCCAGCAGCCCACGGACTAGCGGTGTGGAGACCCAGTACTTC	CASSPRTSGVETQYF